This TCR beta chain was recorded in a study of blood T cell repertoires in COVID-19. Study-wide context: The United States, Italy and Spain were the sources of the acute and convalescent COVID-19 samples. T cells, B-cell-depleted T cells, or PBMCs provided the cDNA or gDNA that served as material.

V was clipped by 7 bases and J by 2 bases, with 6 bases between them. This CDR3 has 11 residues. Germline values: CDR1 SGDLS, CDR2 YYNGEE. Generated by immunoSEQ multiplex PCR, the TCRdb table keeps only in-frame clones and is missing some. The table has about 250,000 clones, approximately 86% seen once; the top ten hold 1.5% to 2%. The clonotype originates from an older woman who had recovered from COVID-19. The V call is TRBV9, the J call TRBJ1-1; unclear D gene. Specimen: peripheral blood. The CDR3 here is CASGINTEAFF. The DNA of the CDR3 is TGTGCCAGCGGCATCAACACTGAAGCTTTCTTT.